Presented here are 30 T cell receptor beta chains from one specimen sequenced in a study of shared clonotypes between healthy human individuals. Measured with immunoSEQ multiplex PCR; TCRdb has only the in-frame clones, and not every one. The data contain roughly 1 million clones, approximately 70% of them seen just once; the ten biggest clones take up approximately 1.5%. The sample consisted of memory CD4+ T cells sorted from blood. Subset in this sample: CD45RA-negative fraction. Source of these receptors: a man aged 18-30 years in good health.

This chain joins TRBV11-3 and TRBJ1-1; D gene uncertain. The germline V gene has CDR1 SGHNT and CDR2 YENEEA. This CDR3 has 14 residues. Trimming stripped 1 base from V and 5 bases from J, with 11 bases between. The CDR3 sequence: CASSLGGSTTEAFF. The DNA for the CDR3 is TGTGCCAGCAGCTTAGGCGGGTCAACTACTGAAGCTTTCTTT.

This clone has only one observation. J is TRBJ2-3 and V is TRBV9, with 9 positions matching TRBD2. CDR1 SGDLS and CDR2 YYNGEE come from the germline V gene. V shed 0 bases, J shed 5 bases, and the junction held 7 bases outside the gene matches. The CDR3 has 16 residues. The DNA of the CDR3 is TGTGCCAGCAGCGTAGGTAGCGGGAGTATGGTAGATACGCAGTATTTT. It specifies CASSVGSGSMVDTQYF.

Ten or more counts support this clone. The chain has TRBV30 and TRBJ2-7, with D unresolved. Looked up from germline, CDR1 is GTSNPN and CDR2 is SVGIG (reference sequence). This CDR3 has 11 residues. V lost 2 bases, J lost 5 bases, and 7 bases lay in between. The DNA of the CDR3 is TGTGCCTGGAGTAGACAAAACGAGCAGTACTTC. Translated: CAWSRQNEQYF.

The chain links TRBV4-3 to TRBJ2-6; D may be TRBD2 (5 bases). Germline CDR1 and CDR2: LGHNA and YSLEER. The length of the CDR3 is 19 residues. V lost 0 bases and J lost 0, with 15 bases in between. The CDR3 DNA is TGCGCCAGCAGCCAAGATGAGAATAGCGCCAGCTCTGGGGCCAACGTCCTGACTTTC. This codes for CASSQDENSASSGANVLTF.

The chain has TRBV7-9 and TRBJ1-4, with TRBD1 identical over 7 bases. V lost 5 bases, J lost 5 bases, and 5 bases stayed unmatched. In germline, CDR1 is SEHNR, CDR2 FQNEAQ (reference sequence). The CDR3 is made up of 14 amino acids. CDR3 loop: CASSGGQPNEKLFF. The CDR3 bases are TGTGCCAGCAGCGGGGGACAGCCGAATGAAAAACTGTTTTTT.

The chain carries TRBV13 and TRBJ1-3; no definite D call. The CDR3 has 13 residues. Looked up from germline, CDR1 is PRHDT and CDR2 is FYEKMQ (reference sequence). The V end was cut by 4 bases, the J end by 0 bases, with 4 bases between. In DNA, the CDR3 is TGTGCCAGCAGCTACTCCTCTGGAAACACCATATATTTT. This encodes CASSYSSGNTIYF.

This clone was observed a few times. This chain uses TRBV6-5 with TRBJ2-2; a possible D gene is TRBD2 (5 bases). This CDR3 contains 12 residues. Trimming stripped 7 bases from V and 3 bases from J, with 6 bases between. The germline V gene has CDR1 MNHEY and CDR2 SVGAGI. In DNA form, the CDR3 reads TGTGCCAGCAAGAGGGACACCGGGGAGCTGTTTTTT. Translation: CASKRDTGELFF.

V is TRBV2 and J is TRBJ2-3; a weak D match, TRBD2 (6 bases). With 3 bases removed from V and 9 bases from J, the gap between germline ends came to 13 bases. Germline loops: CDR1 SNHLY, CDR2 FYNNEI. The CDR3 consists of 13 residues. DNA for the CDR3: TGTGCCAGCAGTGATTCTCGTAGCGGCACGCAGTATTTT. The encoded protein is CASSDSRSGTQYF.

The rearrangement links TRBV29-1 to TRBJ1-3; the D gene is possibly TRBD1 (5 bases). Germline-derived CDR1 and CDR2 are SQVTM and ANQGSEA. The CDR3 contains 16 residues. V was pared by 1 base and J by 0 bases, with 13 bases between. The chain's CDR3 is CSVEGSLGGSGNTIYF. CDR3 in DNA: TGCAGCGTTGAAGGGTCATTGGGGGGCTCTGGAAACACCATATATTTT.

The CDR3 DNA reads as TGTGGGGTCAGGGGGCTAGGAGAGACCCAGTACTTC. Protein product: CGVRGLGETQYF. The chain links TRBV30 to TRBJ2-5; TRBD1 matches at 8 bases. CDR3 length equals 12 residues. CDR1 and CDR2 from the germline V gene are GTSNPN and SVGIG (reference sequence).

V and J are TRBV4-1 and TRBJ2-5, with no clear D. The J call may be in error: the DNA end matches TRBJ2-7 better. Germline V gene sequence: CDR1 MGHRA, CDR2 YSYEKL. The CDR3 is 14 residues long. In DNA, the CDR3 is TGCGCCAGCAGCCCCATGCGGAACTCCTACGAGCAGTACTTC. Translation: CASSPMRNSYEQYF.

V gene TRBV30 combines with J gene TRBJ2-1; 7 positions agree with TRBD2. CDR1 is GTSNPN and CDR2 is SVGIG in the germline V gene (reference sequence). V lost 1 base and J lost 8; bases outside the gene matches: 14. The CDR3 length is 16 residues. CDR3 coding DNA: TGTGCCTGGAGTGAATTAGTCGGGGGGAGGGGTGATGAGCAGTTCTTC. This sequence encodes CAWSELVGGRGDEQFF.

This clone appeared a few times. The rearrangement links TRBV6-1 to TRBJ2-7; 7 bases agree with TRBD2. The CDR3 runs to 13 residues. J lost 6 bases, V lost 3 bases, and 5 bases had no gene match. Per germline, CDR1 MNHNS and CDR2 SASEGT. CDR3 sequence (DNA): TGTGCCAGCAGTGAGGTCGGGGGGATCGAGCAGTACTTC. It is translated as CASSEVGGIEQYF.

CDR3 bases: TGTGCCAGCAGCTCAGGGCTAGCGCGGGGGAGCACAGATACGCAGTATTTT. Its protein product is CASSSGLARGSTDTQYF. V and J are TRBV5-4 and TRBJ2-3; 7 nucleotides agree with TRBD2. Losses at the gene ends were 3 bases for V and 0 bases for J; bases not matched to a gene: 10. Germline V lookup: CDR1 SGHNT, CDR2 YYREEE (reference sequence). There are 17 residues in the CDR3.

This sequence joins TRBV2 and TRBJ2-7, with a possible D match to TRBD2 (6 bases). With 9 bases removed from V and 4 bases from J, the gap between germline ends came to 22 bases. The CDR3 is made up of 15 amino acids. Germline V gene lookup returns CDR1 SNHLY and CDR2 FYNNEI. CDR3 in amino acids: CASGRESGVAYEQYF. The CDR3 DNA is TGTGCCAGTGGAAGGGAGTCGGGAGTAGCATACGAGCAGTACTTC.

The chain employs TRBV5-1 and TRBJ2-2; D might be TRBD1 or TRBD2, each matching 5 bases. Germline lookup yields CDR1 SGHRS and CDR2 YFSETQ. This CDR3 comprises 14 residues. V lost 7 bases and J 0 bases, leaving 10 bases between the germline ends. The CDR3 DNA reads TGCGCCAGCGGGGAGACAGCGAACACCGGGGAGCTGTTTTTT. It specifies CASGETANTGELFF. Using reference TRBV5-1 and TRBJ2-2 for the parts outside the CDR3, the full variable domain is KAGVTQTPRYLIKTRGQQVTLSCSPISGHRSVSWYQQTPGQGLQFLFEYFSETQRNKGNFPGRFSGRQFSNSRSEMNVSTLELGDSALYLCASGETANTGELFFGEGSRLTVL.

This chain's CDR3 is CASSFNRYNEQFF. The CDR3 nucleotides are TGTGCCAGCAGTTTTAACAGGTACAATGAGCAGTTCTTC. The chain employs TRBV27 and TRBJ2-1, with D tentatively TRBD1 (5 bases). V was trimmed by 3 bases and J by 4 bases, leaving 7 bases between them. The CDR3 totals 13 residues. The germline CDR1 and CDR2 sequences are MNHEY and SMNVEV (reference sequence).

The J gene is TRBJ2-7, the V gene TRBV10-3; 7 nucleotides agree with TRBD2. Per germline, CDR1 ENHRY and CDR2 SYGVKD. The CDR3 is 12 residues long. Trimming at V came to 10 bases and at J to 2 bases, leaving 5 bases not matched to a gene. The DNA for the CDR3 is TGTGCCACCTCTAGCGGCCCCTACGAGCAGTACTTC. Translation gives CATSSGPYEQYF.

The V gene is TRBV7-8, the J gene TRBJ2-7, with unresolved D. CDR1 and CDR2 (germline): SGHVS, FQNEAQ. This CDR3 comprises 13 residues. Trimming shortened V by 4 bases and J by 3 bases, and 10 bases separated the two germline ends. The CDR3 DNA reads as TGTGCCAGCAGCTCGGGCCCCTACTACGAGCAGTACTTC. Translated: CASSSGPYYEQYF.

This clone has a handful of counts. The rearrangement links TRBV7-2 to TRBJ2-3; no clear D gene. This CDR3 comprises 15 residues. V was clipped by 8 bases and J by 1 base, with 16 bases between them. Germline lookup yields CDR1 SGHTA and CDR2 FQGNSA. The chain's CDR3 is CASLIAVKRTDTQYF. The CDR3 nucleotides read TGTGCCAGCCTAATTGCGGTTAAGCGCACAGATACGCAGTATTTT.

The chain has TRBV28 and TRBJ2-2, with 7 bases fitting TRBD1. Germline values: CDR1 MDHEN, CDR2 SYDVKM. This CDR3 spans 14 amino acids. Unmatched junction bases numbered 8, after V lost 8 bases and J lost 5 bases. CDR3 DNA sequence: TGTGCCAGCCAAACAGGGGAATGGACCGGGGAGCTGTTTTTT. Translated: CASQTGEWTGELFF.

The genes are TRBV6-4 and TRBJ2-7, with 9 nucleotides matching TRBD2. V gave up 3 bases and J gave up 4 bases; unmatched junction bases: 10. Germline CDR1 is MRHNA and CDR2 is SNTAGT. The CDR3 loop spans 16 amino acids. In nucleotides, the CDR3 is TGTGCCAGCAGTGAAAAGGAAGGAGCGGGAGGATACGAGCAGTACTTC. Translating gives CASSEKEGAGGYEQYF.

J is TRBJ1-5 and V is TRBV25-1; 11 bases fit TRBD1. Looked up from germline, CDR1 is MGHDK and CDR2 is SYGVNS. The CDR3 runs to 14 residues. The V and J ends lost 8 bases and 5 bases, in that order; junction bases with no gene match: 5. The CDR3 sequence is CASPGTGGDQPQHF. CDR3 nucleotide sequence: TGTGCCAGCCCTGGGACAGGGGGGGATCAGCCCCAGCATTTT.

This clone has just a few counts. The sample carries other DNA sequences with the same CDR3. The CDR3 DNA sequence: TGTGCCAGCAGCTTAGGGGGGGTTGAAGCTTTCTTT. Amino acid sequence: CASSLGGVEAFF. The chain has TRBV11-2 and TRBJ1-1; D might be TRBD1 (5 bases). CDR1 is SGHAT, CDR2 FQNNGV, per germline. The CDR3 covers 12 residues. Trimming shortened V by 1 base and J by 7 bases, and 7 bases separated the two germline ends.

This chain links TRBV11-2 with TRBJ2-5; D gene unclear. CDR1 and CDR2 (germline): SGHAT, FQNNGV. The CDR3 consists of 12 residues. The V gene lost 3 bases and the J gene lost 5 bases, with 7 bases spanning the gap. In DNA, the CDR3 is TGTGCCAGCAGCTTCTTTGAGGAGACCCAGTACTTC. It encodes CASSFFEETQYF.

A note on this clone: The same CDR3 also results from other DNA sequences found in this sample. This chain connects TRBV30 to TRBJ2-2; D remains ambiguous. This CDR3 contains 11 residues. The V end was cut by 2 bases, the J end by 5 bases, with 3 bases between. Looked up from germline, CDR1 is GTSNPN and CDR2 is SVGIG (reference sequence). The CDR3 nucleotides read TGTGCCTGGAGTTTGACCGGGGAGCTGTTTTTT. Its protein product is CAWSLTGELFF.

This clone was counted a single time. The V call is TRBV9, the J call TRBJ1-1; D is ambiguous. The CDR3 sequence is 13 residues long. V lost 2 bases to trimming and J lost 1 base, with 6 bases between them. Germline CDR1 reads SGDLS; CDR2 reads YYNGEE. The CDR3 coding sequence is TGTGCCAGCAGCGTTAACACGAACACTGAAGCTTTCTTT. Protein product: CASSVNTNTEAFF.

The CDR3 sequence is CASSSGAKLVYEQYF. The CDR3 DNA reads as TGTGCCAGCAGCTCGGGGGCCAAGCTCGTGTACGAGCAGTACTTC. The V and J genes are TRBV5-5 and TRBJ2-7; D may match TRBD1 or TRBD2 (6 bases each). V lost 3 bases and J 4 bases, leaving 17 bases between the germline ends. The CDR3 runs 15 residues. CDR1 and CDR2 (germline): SGHKS, YYEKEE (reference sequence).

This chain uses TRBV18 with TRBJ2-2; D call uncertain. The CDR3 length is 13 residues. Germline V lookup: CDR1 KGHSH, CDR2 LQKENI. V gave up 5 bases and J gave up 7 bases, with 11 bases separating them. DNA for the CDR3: TGTGCCAGCTCAAAAAGCCCCGGCGGGGAGCTGTTTTTT. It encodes CASSKSPGGELFF.

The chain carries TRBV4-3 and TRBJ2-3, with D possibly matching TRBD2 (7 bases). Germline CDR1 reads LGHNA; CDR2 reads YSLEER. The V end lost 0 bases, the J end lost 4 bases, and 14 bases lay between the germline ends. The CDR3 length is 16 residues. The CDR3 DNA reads TGCGCCAGCAGCCAAGATGGACTAGAGGGGGCAGATACGCAGTATTTT. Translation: CASSQDGLEGADTQYF.